This TCR beta chain is from a study of cytomegalovirus exposure and HLA in healthy donors. Study-level points and caveats: Donors belonging to an Asian-associated ancestry cluster reportedly showed fewer N-insertions in productive TCRs than the 666-donor mean, according to what a later analysis found. In a later analysis, V- and J-gene trimming of beta chains associated with a DCLRE1C missense variant, replicated independently. Testing in vitro showed a few CMV-associated chains specific for CMV antigens.

For this clone: Its antigen is currently unknown.

Primers: 60 Vbeta forward and 13 Jbeta reverse. Clones were read by immunoSEQ multiplex PCR, and TCRdb kept only the in-frame ones, dropping some. The sample gives some 120,000 clones, about 68% of which show up once; 7.5% to 9.5% is in the top ten. V was clipped by 7 bases and J by 3 bases; unmatched bases: 4. Germline-derived CDR1 and CDR2 are MNHEY and SVGAGI. This CDR3 spans 15 amino acids. The sample comprised PBMCs. The chain couples TRBV6-5 to TRBJ2-1; TRBD2 matches at 12 bases. This TCR was recovered from a woman between 40 and 55 years old in good health and CMV-seropositive. CDR3 DNA sequence: TGTGCCAGCACCCTGACTAGCGGGAGCTACAATGAGCAGTTCTTC. It codes for CASTLTSGSYNEQFF.